Shown below are 11 T cell receptor beta chains from a single sample sequenced in a study of blood T cell repertoires in COVID-19. Sequencing used immunoSEQ multiplex PCR; TCRdb keeps in-frame clones, though not all of them. The sample consists of more than 200,000 clones, approximately 86% of them appearing once. The sample taken for sequencing was PBMCs or T cells enriched from blood (not recorded which). Receptors were obtained from a woman aged 30 to 39 with acute COVID-19.

This clone has only one observation. The gene calls are TRBV7-9 and TRBJ1-1; the match to TRBD1 covers 7 bases. This CDR3 contains 12 residues. The germline V gene has CDR1 SEHNR and CDR2 FQNEAQ (reference sequence). The ends lost 5 bases at V and 11 bases at J; junction bases unmatched: 8. Written as DNA, the CDR3 is TGTGCCAGCAGCATTTCACAGGGGAGGGCTTTCTTT. Encoded protein: CASSISQGRAFF.

The chain has TRBV19 and TRBJ1-5, with 10 bases fitting TRBD1. The trim removed 8 bases at V and 0 bases at J, leaving 4 bases unmatched. Germline CDR1 and CDR2: LNHDA and SQIVND (reference sequence). CDR3 length equals 15 residues. The CDR3 DNA reads TGTGCCAGTCGGACAGGGGGGTATAGCAATCAGCCCCAGCATTTT. The encoded protein is CASRTGGYSNQPQHF. Full variable domain (rest looked up from reference TRBV19 and TRBJ1-5): DGGITQSPKYLFRKEGQNVTLSCEQNLNHDAMYWYRQDPGQGLRLIYYSQIVNDFQKGDIAEGYSVSREKKESFPLTVTSAQKNPTAFYLCASRTGGYSNQPQHFGDGTRLSIL.

V usage is TRBV19 and J usage is TRBJ1-6; perhaps TRBD1 as D (5 bases). The V end was cut by 5 bases, the J end by 7 bases, with 15 bases between. The CDR3 is 15 amino acids. CDR1 and CDR2 from the germline V gene are LNHDA and SQIVND (reference sequence). The DNA for the CDR3 is TGTGCCAGTAGTCCCCCGTGGGGGGGGAATTCACCCCTCCACTTT. Its translation is CASSPPWGGNSPLHF.

The chain uses TRBV12-5 and TRBJ1-2, with TRBD1 matching 8 bases. This CDR3 region has 17 residues. The germline V gene has CDR1 LGHNT and CDR2 FRNRAP. V lost 2 bases to trimming and J lost 4 bases; unmatched junction nucleotides: 12. The CDR3 spells CASGLIQGTGVPYGYTF. The CDR3 DNA follows: TGTGCTAGTGGTTTGATACAAGGGACAGGAGTTCCCTATGGCTACACCTTC.

The CDR3 DNA reads as TGTGCCAGCAGCTTTAGGGGCAGCCTCAACACTGAAGCTTTCTTT. Protein product: CASSFRGSLNTEAFF. The chain joins TRBV5-8 to TRBJ1-1, with D perhaps TRBD1 (5 bases). The ends were cut back, 2 bases at V and 2 bases at J, with 13 bases in the middle. The CDR3 loop spans 15 amino acids. Germline CDR1 and CDR2: SGHTS and YDEGEE.

This chain uses TRBV4-1 with TRBJ2-1; TRBD1 might be the D (6 bases). CDR3 size: 14 residues. The V gene lost 0 bases and the J gene lost 10 bases, with 13 bases spanning the gap. Germline assignment: CDR1 MGHRA and CDR2 YSYEKL. The DNA for the CDR3 is TGCGCCAGCAGCCAAGATCTCTTCGGGACAGAGCAGTTCTTC. Its protein is CASSQDLFGTEQFF.

The chain uses TRBV28 and TRBJ2-5, with D tentatively TRBD1 (6 bases). The germline V and J ends were trimmed by 6 bases and 1 base, with 9 bases remaining between them. Germline CDR1 and CDR2: MDHEN and SYDVKM. CDR3 length equals 13 residues. CDR3 amino acids: CASREDSQETQYF. The CDR3 DNA reads as TGTGCCAGCAGAGAGGACAGCCAAGAGACCCAGTACTTC.

The chain is built from TRBV9 and TRBJ2-3; no firm D call. The V end was cut by 4 bases, the J end by 2 bases, with 8 bases between. Germline V gene sequence: CDR1 SGDLS, CDR2 YYNGEE. The CDR3 has 13 amino acids. The CDR3 reads CASSPRITDTQYF. In DNA, the CDR3 is TGTGCCAGCAGCCCCCGTATCACAGATACGCAGTATTTT. Drawing the rest from reference TRBV9 and TRBJ2-3, the complete variable domain is DSGVTQTPKHLITATGQRVTLRCSPRSGDLSVYWYQQSLDQGLQFLIQYYNGEERAKGNILERFSAQQFPDLHSELNLSSLELGDSALYFCASSPRITDTQYFGPGTRLTVL.

In its sample, this clone was seen once. V usage is TRBV6-5 and J usage is TRBJ2-7; D might be TRBD1 (5 bases). This CDR3 comprises 16 residues. CDR1 and CDR2 from the germline V gene are MNHEY and SVGAGI. V dropped 0 bases and J dropped 4 bases, with 16 bases sitting between them. CDR3 DNA: TGTGCCAGCAGTTACTCCAGGGCCTCAACTTATTACGAGCAGTACTTC. It specifies CASSYSRASTYYEQYF.

Only a few counts were recorded for this clone. The chain carries TRBV10-3 and TRBJ1-4; D unclear. This CDR3 comprises 16 residues. V was pared by 3 bases and J by 8 bases, with 19 bases between. Germline assignment: CDR1 ENHRY and CDR2 SYGVKD. Here the CDR3 reads CAISDRTWGEKEKLFF. DNA of the CDR3: TGTGCCATCAGTGACCGGACGTGGGGAGAGAAAGAAAAACTGTTTTTT.

This chain uses TRBV7-3 with TRBJ2-1, with D tentatively TRBD1 (6 bases). This CDR3 comprises 17 residues. The V gene's germline CDR1 is SGHTA and CDR2 FQGTGA. Trimming removed 4 bases from V and 7 bases from J, with 23 bases in between. The CDR3 loop reads CASSYRGGGVSENEQFF. DNA of the CDR3: TGTGCCAGCAGCTATCGAGGGGGTGGGGTCTCGGAGAATGAGCAGTTCTTC.